The 8 T cell receptor beta chains below come from one sample, sequenced in a study of blood T cells in healthy people across ages. Primers used in a second PCR of roughly 6 to 12 cycles were a sample-barcoded 5' primer and a J-beta primer mix. Each CDR3 protein is one row after TCRdb ran MiXCR on the 5' RACE reads. The sample consists of about 1.6 million distinct CDR3 sequences, about 35% of them appearing once. The material sequenced was blood. These receptor sequences come from a woman aged 25-40 years in good health.

CDR3 DNA sequence: TGTGCCACCAGCAGTTTAGCAGGGGCCCCAACCCCTTCCTACAATGAGCAGTTCTTC. This translates into CATSSLAGAPTPSYNEQFF. J is TRBJ2-1 and V is TRBV15; perhaps TRBD1 as D (6 bases). V was clipped by 3 bases and J by 1 base, with 22 bases between them. Germline values: CDR1 LNHNV, CDR2 YYDKDF (reference sequence). CDR3 length: 19 amino acids.

The V and J genes are TRBV4-1 and TRBJ2-1; no definite D call. This CDR3 has 14 residues. Germline V gene data show CDR1 as MGHRA and CDR2 as YSYEKL. The V end lost 0 bases, the J end lost 7 bases, and 10 bases lay between the germline ends. The CDR3 loop is CASSQDNGVNEQFF. The CDR3 bases are TGCGCCAGCAGCCAAGATAATGGCGTGAATGAGCAGTTCTTC.

The chain links TRBV6-6 to TRBJ1-6; D is perhaps TRBD1 (5 bases). This CDR3 is 14 amino acids long. The germline V gene has CDR1 MNHNY and CDR2 SVGAGI (reference sequence). Trimming left V 7 bases short and J 14 bases short, with 21 bases between. The CDR3 coding sequence is TGTGCCAGCACCCAGGGAGGGGCCCCTATATCCCTCCACTTT. Translation gives CASTQGGAPISLHF.

With respect to this clonotype: A much more abundant neighbour one base away suggests this may be a read error. This chain uses TRBV27 with TRBJ2-5, with D possibly being TRBD2 (5 bases). CDR3 length: 13 amino acids. V was pared by 0 bases and J by 9 bases, with 11 bases between. Germline loops: CDR1 MNHEY, CDR2 SMNVEV (reference sequence). The chain's CDR3 is CASSLSHLEAQYF. CDR3 DNA: TGTGCCAGCAGTTTATCACACTTGGAGGCCCAGTACTTC.

This clonotype was observed many times. J is TRBJ2-5 and V is TRBV20-1; TRBD2 matches 9 bases. The CDR3 is 14 amino acids. Germline CDR1 and CDR2: DFQATT and SNEGSKA (reference sequence). V shed 1 base and J 1 base; nucleotides not matched to a gene: 1. The chain's CDR3 is CSARGTSVQETQYF. In DNA form, the CDR3 reads TGCAGTGCTAGAGGGACTAGCGTCCAAGAGACCCAGTACTTC.

This sequence joins TRBV7-8 and TRBJ1-5, with 7 bases matching TRBD1. CDR3 length equals 14 residues. Per germline, CDR1 SGHVS and CDR2 FQNEAQ. With 8 bases clipped from V and 5 bases from J, the junction kept 9 bases outside the gene matches. Here the CDR3 reads CASGAGGFDQPQHF. The DNA of the CDR3 is TGTGCCAGCGGGGCAGGGGGTTTTGATCAGCCCCAGCATTTT.

The chain carries TRBV29-1 and TRBJ1-6; 9 bases agree with TRBD1. Germline CDR1 is SQVTM and CDR2 is ANQGSEA. CDR3 size: 14 residues. The V gene end was trimmed by 6 bases and the J gene end by 10 bases; junction bases not matched to a gene: 10. CDR3 nucleotides: TGCAGCGTCAAGGACAGGGGAGGAGGATCACCCCTCCACTTT. Protein sequence: CSVKDRGGGSPLHF.

In this sample, this clonotype turned up many times. This chain joins TRBV6-2 or TRBV6-3 and TRBJ1-5; the D gene is possibly TRBD1 (5 bases). CDR3 length equals 14 residues. Looked up from germline, CDR1 is MNHEY and CDR2 is SVGEGT. Trimming removed 8 bases at V and 7 bases at J, with 18 bases between. CDR3 amino acids: CASEDGGFWQPQHF. The DNA for the CDR3 is TGTGCCAGCGAAGACGGGGGTTTTTGGCAGCCCCAGCATTTT.